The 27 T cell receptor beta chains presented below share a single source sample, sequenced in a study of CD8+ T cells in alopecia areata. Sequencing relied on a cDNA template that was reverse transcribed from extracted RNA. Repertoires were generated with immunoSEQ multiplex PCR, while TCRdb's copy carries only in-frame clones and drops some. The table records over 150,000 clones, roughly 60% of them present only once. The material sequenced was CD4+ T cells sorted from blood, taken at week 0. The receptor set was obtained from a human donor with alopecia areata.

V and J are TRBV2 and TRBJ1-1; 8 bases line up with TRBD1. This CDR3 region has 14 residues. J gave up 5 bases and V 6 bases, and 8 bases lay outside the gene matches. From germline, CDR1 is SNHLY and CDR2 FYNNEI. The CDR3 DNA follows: TGTGCCAGCAGCAGTACCGGGACAGGAACTGAAGCTTTCTTT. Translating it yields CASSSTGTGTEAFF.

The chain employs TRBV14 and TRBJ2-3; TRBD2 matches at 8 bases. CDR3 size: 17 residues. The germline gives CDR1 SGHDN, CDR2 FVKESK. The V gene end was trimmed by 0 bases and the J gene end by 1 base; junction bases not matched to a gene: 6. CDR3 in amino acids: CASSQDLSGSRTDTQYF. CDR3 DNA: TGTGCCAGCAGCCAAGACCTGAGCGGGAGTCGCACAGATACGCAGTATTTT.

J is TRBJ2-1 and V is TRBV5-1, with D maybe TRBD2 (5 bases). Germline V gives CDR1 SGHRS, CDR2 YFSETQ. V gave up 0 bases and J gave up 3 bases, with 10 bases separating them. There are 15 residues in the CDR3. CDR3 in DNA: TGCGCCAGCAGCTTGGAGCGGCCCTACTACAATGAGCAGTTCTTC. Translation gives CASSLERPYYNEQFF.

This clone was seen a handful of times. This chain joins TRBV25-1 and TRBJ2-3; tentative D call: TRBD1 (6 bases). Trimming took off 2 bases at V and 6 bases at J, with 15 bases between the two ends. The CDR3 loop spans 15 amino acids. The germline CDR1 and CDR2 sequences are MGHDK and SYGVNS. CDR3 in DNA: TGTGCCAGCAGTGAACAGGGGATAGGGACGGATACGCAGTATTTT. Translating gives CASSEQGIGTDTQYF. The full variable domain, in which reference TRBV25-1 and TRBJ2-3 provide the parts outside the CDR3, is EADIYQTPRYLVIGTGKKITLECSQTMGHDKMYWYQQDPGMELHLIHYSYGVNSTEKGDLSSESTVSRIRTEHFPLTLESARPSHTSQYLCASSEQGIGTDTQYFGPGTRLTVL.

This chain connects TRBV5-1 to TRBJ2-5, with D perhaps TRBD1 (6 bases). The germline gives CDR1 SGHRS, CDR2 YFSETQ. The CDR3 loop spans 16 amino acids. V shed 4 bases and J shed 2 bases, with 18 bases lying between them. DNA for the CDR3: TGCGCCAGCAGCGTCGGACTCGGGACACCTCAAGAGACCCAGTACTTC. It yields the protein CASSVGLGTPQETQYF.

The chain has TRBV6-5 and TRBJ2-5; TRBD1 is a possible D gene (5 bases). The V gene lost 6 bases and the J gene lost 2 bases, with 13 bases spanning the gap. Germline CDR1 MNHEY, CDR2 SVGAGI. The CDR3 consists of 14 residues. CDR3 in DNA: TGTGCCAGCAGAAAGGGGTCGCAACAAGAGACCCAGTACTTC. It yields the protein CASRKGSQQETQYF.

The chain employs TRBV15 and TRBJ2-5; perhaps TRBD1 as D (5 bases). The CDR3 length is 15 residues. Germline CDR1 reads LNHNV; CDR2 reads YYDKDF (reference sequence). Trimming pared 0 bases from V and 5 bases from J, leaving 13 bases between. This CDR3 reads CATSRDGSGAETQYF. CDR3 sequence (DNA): TGTGCCACCAGCAGAGATGGCTCTGGGGCCGAGACCCAGTACTTC.

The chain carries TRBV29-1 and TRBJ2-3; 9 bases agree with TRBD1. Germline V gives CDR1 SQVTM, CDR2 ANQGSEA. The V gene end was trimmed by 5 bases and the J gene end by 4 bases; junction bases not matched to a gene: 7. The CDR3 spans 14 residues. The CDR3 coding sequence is TGCAGCGTTCGGTATAACAGGGGGCCAGATACGCAGTATTTT. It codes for CSVRYNRGPDTQYF.

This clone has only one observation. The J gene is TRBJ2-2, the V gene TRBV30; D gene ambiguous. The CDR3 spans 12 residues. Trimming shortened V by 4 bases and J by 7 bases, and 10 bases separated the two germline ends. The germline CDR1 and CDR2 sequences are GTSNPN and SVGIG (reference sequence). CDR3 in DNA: TGTGCCTGGACCCGCCGGATCGGGGAGCTGTTTTTT. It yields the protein CAWTRRIGELFF.

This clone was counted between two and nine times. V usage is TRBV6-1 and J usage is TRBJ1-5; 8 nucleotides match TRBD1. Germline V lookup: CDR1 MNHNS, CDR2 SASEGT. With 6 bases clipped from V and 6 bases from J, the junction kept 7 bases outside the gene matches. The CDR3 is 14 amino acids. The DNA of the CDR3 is TGTGCCAGCAGACGGACAGGGCAGGGTCAGCCCCAGCATTTT. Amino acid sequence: CASRRTGQGQPQHF.

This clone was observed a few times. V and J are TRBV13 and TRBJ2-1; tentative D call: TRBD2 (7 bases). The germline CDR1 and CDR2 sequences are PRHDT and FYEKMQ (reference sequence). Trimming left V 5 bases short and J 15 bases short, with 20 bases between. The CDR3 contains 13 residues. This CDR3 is CASSRDVGGLGFF. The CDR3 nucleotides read TGTGCCAGCAGCAGAGACGTGGGGGGGCTAGGGTTCTTC. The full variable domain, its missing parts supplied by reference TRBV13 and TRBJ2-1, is AAGVIQSPRHLIKEKRETATLKCYPIPRHDTVYWYQQGPGQDPQFLISFYEKMQSDKGSIPDRFSAQQFSDYHSELNMSSLELGDSALYFCASSRDVGGLGFFGPGTRLTVL.

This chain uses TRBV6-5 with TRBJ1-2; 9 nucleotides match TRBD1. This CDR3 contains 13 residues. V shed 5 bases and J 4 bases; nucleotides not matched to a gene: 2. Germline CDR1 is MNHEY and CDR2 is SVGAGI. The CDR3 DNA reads TGTGCCAGCAGTACGACAGGGGGCTATGGCTACACCTTC. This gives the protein CASSTTGGYGYTF.

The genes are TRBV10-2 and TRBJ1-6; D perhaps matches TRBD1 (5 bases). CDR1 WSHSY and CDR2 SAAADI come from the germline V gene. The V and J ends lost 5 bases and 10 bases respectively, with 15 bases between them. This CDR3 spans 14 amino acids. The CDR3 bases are TGCGCCAGCAGTCGGGCAGGGCAAGGGTCACCCCTCCACTTT. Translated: CASSRAGQGSPLHF.

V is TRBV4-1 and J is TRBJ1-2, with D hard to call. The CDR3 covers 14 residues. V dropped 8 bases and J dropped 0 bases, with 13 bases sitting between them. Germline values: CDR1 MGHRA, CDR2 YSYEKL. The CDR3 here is CASRPLGSNYGYTF. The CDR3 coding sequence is TGCGCCAGCCGGCCCCTTGGTTCTAACTATGGCTACACCTTC.

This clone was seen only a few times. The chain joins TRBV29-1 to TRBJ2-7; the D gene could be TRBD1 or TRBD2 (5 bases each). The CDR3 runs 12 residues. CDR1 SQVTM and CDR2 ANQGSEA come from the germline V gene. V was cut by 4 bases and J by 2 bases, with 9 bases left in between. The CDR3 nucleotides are TGCAGCGTTGTCCAGGGACCCTACGAGCAGTACTTC. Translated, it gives CSVVQGPYEQYF.

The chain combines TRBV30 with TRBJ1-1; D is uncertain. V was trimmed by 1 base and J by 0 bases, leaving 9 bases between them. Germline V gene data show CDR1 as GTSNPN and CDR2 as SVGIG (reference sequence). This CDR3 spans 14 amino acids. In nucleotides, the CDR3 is TGTGCCTGGAGTGGCGGATACATGAACACTGAAGCTTTCTTT. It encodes CAWSGGYMNTEAFF.

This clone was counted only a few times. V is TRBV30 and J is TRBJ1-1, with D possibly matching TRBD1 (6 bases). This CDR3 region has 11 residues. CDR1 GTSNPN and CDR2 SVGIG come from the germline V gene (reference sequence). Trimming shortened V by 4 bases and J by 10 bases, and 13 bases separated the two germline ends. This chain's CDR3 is CAWNRGRGAFF. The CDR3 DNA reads TGTGCCTGGAACCGGGGGCGCGGAGCTTTCTTT.

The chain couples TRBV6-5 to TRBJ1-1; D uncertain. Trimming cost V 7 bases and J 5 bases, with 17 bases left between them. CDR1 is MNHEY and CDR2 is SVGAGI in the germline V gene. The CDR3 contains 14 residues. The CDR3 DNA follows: TGTGCCAGCACGATTACCCGTGGGGAGACTGAAGCTTTCTTT. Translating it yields CASTITRGETEAFF.

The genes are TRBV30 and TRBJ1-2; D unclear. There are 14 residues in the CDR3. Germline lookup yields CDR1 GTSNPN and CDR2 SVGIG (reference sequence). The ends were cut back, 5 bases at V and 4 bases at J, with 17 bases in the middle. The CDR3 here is CAWVSEGRTYGYTF. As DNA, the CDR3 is TGTGCCTGGGTCTCTGAAGGCCGGACCTATGGCTACACCTTC.

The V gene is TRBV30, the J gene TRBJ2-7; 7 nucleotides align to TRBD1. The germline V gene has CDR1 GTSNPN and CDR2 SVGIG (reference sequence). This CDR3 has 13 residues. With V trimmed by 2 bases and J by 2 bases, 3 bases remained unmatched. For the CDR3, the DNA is TGTGCCTGGAGTAGGGGACAGACCTACGAGCAGTACTTC. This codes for CAWSRGQTYEQYF.

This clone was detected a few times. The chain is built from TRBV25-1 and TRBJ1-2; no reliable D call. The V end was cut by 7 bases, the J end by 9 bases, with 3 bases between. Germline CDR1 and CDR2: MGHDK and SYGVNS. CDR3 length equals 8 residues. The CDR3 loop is CASTCYTF. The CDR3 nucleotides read TGTGCCAGCACTTGCTACACCTTC.

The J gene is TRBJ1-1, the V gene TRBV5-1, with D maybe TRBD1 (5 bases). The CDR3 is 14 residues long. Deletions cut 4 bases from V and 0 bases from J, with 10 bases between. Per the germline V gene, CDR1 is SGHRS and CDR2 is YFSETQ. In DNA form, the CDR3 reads TGCGCCAGCAGCACCGGGACGGTGAACACTGAAGCTTTCTTT. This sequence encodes CASSTGTVNTEAFF.

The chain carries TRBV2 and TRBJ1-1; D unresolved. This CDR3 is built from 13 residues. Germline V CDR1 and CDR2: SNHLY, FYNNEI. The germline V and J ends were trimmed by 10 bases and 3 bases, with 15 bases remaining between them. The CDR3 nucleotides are TGTGCCACCCGTAACCCCGGGGACACTGAAGCTTTCTTT. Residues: CATRNPGDTEAFF. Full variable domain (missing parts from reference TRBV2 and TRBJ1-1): EPEVTQTPSHQVTQMGQEVILRCVPISNHLYFYWYRQILGQKVEFLVSFYNNEISEKSEIFDDQFSVERPDGSNFTLKIRSTKLEDSAMYFCATRNPGDTEAFFGQGTRLTVV.

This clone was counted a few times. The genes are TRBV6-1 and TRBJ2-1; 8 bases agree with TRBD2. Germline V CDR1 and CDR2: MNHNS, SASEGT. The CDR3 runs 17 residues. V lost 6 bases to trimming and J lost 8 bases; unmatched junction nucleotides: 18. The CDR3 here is CASSELPRGGLVDEQFF. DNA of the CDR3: TGTGCCAGCAGCGAACTACCGCGCGGGGGGCTAGTCGATGAGCAGTTCTTC.

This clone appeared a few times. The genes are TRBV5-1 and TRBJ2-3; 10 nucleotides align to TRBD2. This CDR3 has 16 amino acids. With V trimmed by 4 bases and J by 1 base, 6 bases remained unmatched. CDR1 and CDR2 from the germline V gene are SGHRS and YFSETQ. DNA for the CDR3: TGCGCCAGCAGCGGTGTAGCGGGGGGCCGCACAGATACGCAGTATTTT. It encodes CASSGVAGGRTDTQYF.

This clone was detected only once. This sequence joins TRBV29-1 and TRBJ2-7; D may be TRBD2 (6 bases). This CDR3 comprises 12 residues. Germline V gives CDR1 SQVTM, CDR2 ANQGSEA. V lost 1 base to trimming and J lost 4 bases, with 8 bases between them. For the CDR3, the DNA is TGCAGCGTTGAAGTTCGGGGGTACGAGCAGTACTTC. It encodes CSVEVRGYEQYF.

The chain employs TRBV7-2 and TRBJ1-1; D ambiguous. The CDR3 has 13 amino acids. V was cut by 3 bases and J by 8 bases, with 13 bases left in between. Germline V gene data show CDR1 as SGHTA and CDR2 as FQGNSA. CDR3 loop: CASSFGPGVEAFF. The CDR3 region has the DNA TGTGCCAGCAGCTTTGGTCCAGGCGTAGAAGCTTTCTTT.